These 2 T cell receptor beta chains originate from one sample sequenced in a study. Using its own MiXCR run on the 5' RACE reads, TCRdb lists one record per CDR3 protein. The repertoire has under 60,000 distinct CDR3 sequences, about 28% of them found once; the top ten carry about 2.2%. The material sequenced was naive CD4+ T cells sorted from blood. Subset noted: naive CD4+ T cells, CD4+CD45RA+CD25-. The origin of the receptors is a female donor with breast cancer.

This chain links TRBV6-1 with TRBJ2-7; D might be TRBD1 (6 bases). The V gene's germline CDR1 is MNHNS and CDR2 SASEGT. This CDR3 is 15 amino acids long. Trimming removed 5 bases at V and 3 bases at J, with 17 bases between. The CDR3 loop is CASSQNDRSIYEQYF. CDR3 DNA sequence: TGTGCCAGCAGTCAAAACGACAGGTCTATCTACGAGCAGTACTTC.

The chain has TRBV5-1 and TRBJ2-7; 7 nucleotides align to TRBD2. The germline V gene encodes CDR1 SGHRS and CDR2 YFSETQ. V was pared by 2 bases and J by 3 bases, with 5 bases of the junction left unmatched. The CDR3 loop spans 14 amino acids. CDR3 sequence (DNA): TGCGCCAGCAGCTTAGGACTAGTCGGCTACGAGCAGTACTTC. This sequence encodes CASSLGLVGYEQYF.